The 28 T cell receptor beta chains presented below share a single source sample, sequenced in a study of cytomegalovirus exposure and HLA in healthy donors. 60 Vbeta and 13 Jbeta primers were used in PCR. Some clones are missing from TCRdb's copy, which holds only in-frame ones; the method was immunoSEQ multiplex PCR. The table lists some 170,000 clones, 75% to 90% of them singletons. Sequencing was carried out using PBMCs. These TCRs come from a girl aged 2 to 10 in good health and CMV-seropositive.

The genes are TRBV7-3 and TRBJ1-6, with D unresolved. CDR1 and CDR2 (germline): SGHTA, FQGTGA. V was shortened by 5 bases and J by 5 bases, with 10 bases between the two germline ends. The CDR3 runs 14 residues. This chain's CDR3 is CASSPGLNNSPLHF. CDR3 in DNA: TGTGCCAGCAGCCCCGGACTTAATAATTCACCCCTCCACTTT.

The chain recombines TRBV9 with TRBJ1-2, with a possible D match to TRBD1 (6 bases). The ends were cut back, 5 bases at V and 8 bases at J, with 10 bases in the middle. The germline gives CDR1 SGDLS, CDR2 YYNGEE. The CDR3 runs to 11 residues. As DNA, the CDR3 is TGTGCCAGCAGTCAGGGGAGCGGCTACACCTTC. This encodes CASSQGSGYTF.

The J gene is TRBJ2-6, the V gene TRBV14; D may be TRBD2 (6 bases). The CDR3 loop spans 15 amino acids. The V end was cut by 6 bases, the J end by 4 bases, with 13 bases between. CDR1 and CDR2 (germline): SGHDN, FVKESK. CDR3 DNA: TGTGCCAGCAGTGATGGGGGGAGAGGGGCCAACGTCCTGACTTTC. Translated, it gives CASSDGGRGANVLTF.

CDR3 sequence: CALSRHRIFSWGANVLTF. For the CDR3, the DNA is TGTGCACTCTCGAGGCACCGAATTTTCTCATGGGGGGCCAACGTCCTGACTTTC. The genes are TRBV30 and TRBJ2-6; D gene unclear. CDR1 and CDR2 (germline): GTSNPN, SVGIG (reference sequence). The CDR3 spans 18 residues.

This chain connects TRBV5-1 to TRBJ2-5; 8 positions agree with TRBD1. This CDR3 region has 14 residues. Trimming took 1 base from V and 5 from J; bases not matched to a gene: 4. Germline V gene sequence: CDR1 SGHRS, CDR2 YFSETQ. The CDR3 is CASSLSGGTETQYF. In DNA form, the CDR3 reads TGCGCCAGCAGCTTGTCAGGGGGCACGGAGACCCAGTACTTC.

The CDR3 reads CAWRVIRNTEAFF. The CDR3 nucleotides are TGTGCCTGGAGAGTGATCAGAAACACTGAAGCTTTCTTT. This sequence joins TRBV30 and TRBJ1-1; no clear D gene. Germline loops: CDR1 GTSNPN, CDR2 SVGIG (reference sequence). Trimming stripped 3 bases from V and 2 bases from J, with 10 bases between. The length of the CDR3 is 13 residues.

DNA of the CDR3: TGCGCCAGCAGGCCTACTAGCGGGAGTGCAGATACGCAGTATTTT. This sequence encodes CASRPTSGSADTQYF. V usage is TRBV5-1 and J usage is TRBJ2-3, with 11 bases matching TRBD2. Germline CDR1 SGHRS, CDR2 YFSETQ. After removal of 5 bases from V and 4 bases from J, the junction contained 6 bases not matched to a gene. The CDR3 is made up of 15 amino acids.

This clone has a handful of counts. This chain joins TRBV30 and TRBJ2-3; TRBD2 agrees at 12 bases. The J segment lost 5 bases and the V segment lost 4 bases, leaving 7 bases of the junction unmatched. CDR3 length: 15 residues. Germline lookup yields CDR1 GTSNPN and CDR2 SVGIG (reference sequence). CDR3 amino acids: CAWITGGLAGDTQYF. For the CDR3, the DNA is TGTGCCTGGATCACAGGGGGACTAGCGGGAGATACGCAGTATTTT.

The rearrangement joins TRBV13 to TRBJ1-3; 7 nucleotides line up with TRBD1. The CDR3 runs to 15 residues. V lost 5 bases to trimming and J lost 4 bases; unmatched junction nucleotides: 8. In germline, CDR1 is PRHDT, CDR2 FYEKMQ (reference sequence). CDR3 sequence reads: CASSLTGTEGNTIYF. The DNA of the CDR3 is TGTGCCAGCAGCCTCACCGGGACAGAAGGAAACACCATATATTTT. The whole variable domain, filled in from reference TRBV13 and TRBJ1-3, reads AAGVIQSPRHLIKEKRETATLKCYPIPRHDTVYWYQQGPGQDPQFLISFYEKMQSDKGSIPDRFSAQQFSDYHSELNMSSLELGDSALYFCASSLTGTEGNTIYFGEGSWLTVV.

The J gene is TRBJ2-1, the V gene TRBV6-6; D gene ambiguous. V was pared by 5 bases and J by 7 bases, with 21 bases between. The CDR3 length is 16 residues. Germline CDR1 MNHNY, CDR2 SVGAGI (reference sequence). The CDR3 spells CASSTEFENPENEQFF. The CDR3 region has the DNA TGTGCCAGCAGTACCGAATTTGAGAACCCTGAAAATGAGCAGTTCTTC.

This chain uses TRBV5-6 with TRBJ2-5; D remains ambiguous. Trimming took off 2 bases at V and 2 bases at J, with 7 bases between the two ends. Germline V gene sequence: CDR1 SGHDT, CDR2 YYEEEE. The length of the CDR3 is 13 residues. The CDR3 reads CASSLTLQETQYF. The CDR3 bases are TGTGCCAGCAGCTTAACCCTACAAGAGACCCAGTACTTC.

This clone was seen only once. J is TRBJ2-5 and V is TRBV7-2; D not resolved. V was trimmed by 4 bases and J by 1 base, leaving 10 bases between them. Germline loops: CDR1 SGHTA, CDR2 FQGNSA. The length of the CDR3 is 14 residues. The CDR3 nucleotides are TGTGCCAGCAGCTCAAGACGGAGCCAAGAGACCCAGTACTTC. Residues: CASSSRRSQETQYF.

In the case of this clone: The junction differs from germline at one of its ends, possibly a read error. The chain is built from TRBV27 and TRBJ2-3, with D possibly matching TRBD2 (5 bases). Germline CDR1 and CDR2: MNHEY and SMNVEV (reference sequence). There are 15 residues in the CDR3. The CDR3, as DNA: TGTGCCAGCACCCACGCCCGGGGTAACCCCACAGATACCCTTTTT. The encoded protein is CASTHARGNPTDTLF.

This sequence joins TRBV6-4 and TRBJ1-1; tentative D call: TRBD1 (5 bases). The CDR3 runs 12 residues. Germline lookup yields CDR1 MRHNA and CDR2 SNTAGT. Trimming pared 11 bases from V and 4 bases from J, leaving 14 bases between. The CDR3 nucleotides read TGTGCCCAGAGGGGAGGGGCCACTGAAGCTTTCTTT. This encodes CAQRGGATEAFF.

The chain joins TRBV5-4 to TRBJ1-5, with 7 bases aligning to TRBD1. The CDR3 is 16 amino acids. Germline loops: CDR1 SGHNT, CDR2 YYREEE (reference sequence). The V gene end was trimmed by 4 bases and the J gene end by 4 bases; junction bases not matched to a gene: 11. The CDR3 DNA sequence: TGTGCCAGCAGCCGGGGACAGCGAGACCTTAATCAGCCCCAGCATTTT. Translation: CASSRGQRDLNQPQHF.

As for this clone: Distinct nucleotide sequences in the sample also encode this CDR3. The chain links TRBV7-3 to TRBJ2-2; 8 positions match TRBD2. CDR1 and CDR2 (germline): SGHTA, FQGTGA. Trimming took 5 bases from V and 7 from J; bases not matched to a gene: 9. The CDR3 loop spans 15 amino acids. Written as DNA, the CDR3 is TGTGCCAGCAGCCTCGACGGGGGGGGCAGCGGGGAGCTGTTTTTT. It encodes CASSLDGGGSGELFF.

The rearrangement uses TRBV2 and TRBJ1-2; TRBD1 aligns across 10 bases. This CDR3 spans 14 amino acids. V lost 4 bases to trimming and J lost 3 bases; unmatched junction nucleotides: 2. Germline V gene lookup returns CDR1 SNHLY and CDR2 FYNNEI. CDR3 in amino acids: CASSGQGADYGYTF. The CDR3 DNA is TGTGCCAGCAGTGGACAGGGGGCCGACTATGGCTACACCTTC.

The V and J genes are TRBV30 and TRBJ2-6; TRBD2 matches 14 bases. Germline loops: CDR1 GTSNPN, CDR2 SVGIG (reference sequence). The CDR3 spans 16 residues. The CDR3 spells CAFGLAGGGGANVLTF. CDR3 in DNA: TGTGCTTTCGGACTAGCGGGAGGTGGTGGGGCCAACGTCCTGACTTTC.

Only a few counts were recorded for this clone. The rearrangement links TRBV6-5 to TRBJ1-3; D is unclear. The CDR3 runs to 14 residues. The germline CDR1 and CDR2 sequences are MNHEY and SVGAGI. The V gene lost 3 bases and the J gene lost 3 bases, with 9 bases spanning the gap. The CDR3 sequence: CASSYSGYGNTIYF. The CDR3 nucleotides are TGTGCCAGCAGTTATTCGGGGTATGGAAACACCATATATTTT.

The chain joins TRBV5-6 to TRBJ2-1, with 8 bases lining up with TRBD2. J was trimmed by 7 bases and V by 0 bases; bases with no gene match: 6. CDR1 and CDR2 from the germline V gene are SGHDT and YYEEEE. This CDR3 is built from 15 residues. The CDR3 coding sequence is TGTGCCAGCAGCTTGGACGGGAGGGCCTCGAATGAGCAGTTCTTC. Translation gives CASSLDGRASNEQFF.

J is TRBJ2-7 and V is TRBV10-1; D not certain. Germline CDR1 is WNHNN and CDR2 is SYGVQD (reference sequence). The CDR3 totals 13 residues. V lost 5 bases, J lost 6 bases, and 14 bases lay in between. In DNA form, the CDR3 reads TGCGCCAGCAGTTCTCGAGCACGTGGCGAGCAGTACTTC. Amino acid sequence: CASSSRARGEQYF.

The V gene is TRBV29-1, the J gene TRBJ2-5; TRBD1 is a possible D gene (6 bases). V was clipped by 7 bases and J by 4 bases, with 16 bases between them. This CDR3 region has 13 residues. Germline V lookup: CDR1 SQVTM, CDR2 ANQGSEA. CDR3 in amino acids: CSAGSGRGETQYF. The CDR3 DNA reads as TGCAGCGCAGGGAGTGGCAGGGGAGAGACCCAGTACTTC. The entire variable domain, with the rest obtained from reference TRBV29-1 and TRBJ2-5, is as follows: SAVISQKPSRDICQRGTSLTIQCQVDSQVTMMFWYRQQPGQSLTLIATANQGSEATYESGFVIDKFPISRPNLTFSTLTVSNMSPEDSSIYLCSAGSGRGETQYFGPGTRLLVL.

Concerning this clone: This sample also contains other DNA sequences that code for the same CDR3. The chain couples TRBV6-1 to TRBJ2-7; TRBD1 agrees at 8 bases. The J segment lost 0 bases and the V segment lost 1 base, leaving 2 bases of the junction unmatched. This CDR3 has 15 amino acids. Germline V gene lookup returns CDR1 MNHNS and CDR2 SASEGT. The CDR3 nucleotides read TGTGCCAGCAGTGAAGGGACAGGGAGCTCCTACGAGCAGTACTTC. It specifies CASSEGTGSSYEQYF.

This rearrangement joins TRBV18 to TRBJ1-2; 10 bases line up with TRBD1. Per germline, CDR1 KGHSH and CDR2 LQKENI. V shed 6 bases, J shed 8 bases, and the junction held 18 bases outside the gene matches. This CDR3 is 17 amino acids long. This chain's CDR3 is CASSSGGTGAGRGGYTF. The CDR3 DNA reads as TGTGCCAGCTCCTCCGGCGGGACAGGGGCTGGCCGGGGAGGCTACACCTTC. Full variable domain (outside the CDR3, taken from reference TRBV18 and TRBJ1-2): NAGVMQNPRHLVRRRGQEARLRCSPMKGHSHVYWYRQLPEEGLKFMVYLQKENIIDESGMPKERFSAEFPKEGPSILRIQQVVRGDSAAYFCASSSGGTGAGRGGYTFGSGTRLTVV.

Remarks on this clone: The junction departs from the called germline gene at one end, perhaps through a read error. The V gene is TRBV7-7, the J gene TRBJ2-7, with a possible D match to TRBD2 (6 bases). The CDR3 totals 14 residues. Germline CDR1 SSHAT, CDR2 FNYEAQ (reference sequence). The CDR3 spells CASSSSVGDYEQYF. CDR3 coding DNA: TGTGCTAGCAGCTCTAGCGTGGGAGACTACGAGCAGTACTTC. Variable domain in full (rest from reference TRBV7-7 and TRBJ2-7): GAGVSQSPRYKVTKRGQDVTLRCDPISSHATLYWYQQALGQGPEFLTYFNYEAQPDKSGLPSDRFSAERPEGSISTLTIQRTEQRDSAMYRCASSSSVGDYEQYFGPGTRLTVT.

The count of this clone is one. V and J are TRBV27 and TRBJ1-5, with a tentative D call TRBD1 (6 bases). Germline values: CDR1 MNHEY, CDR2 SMNVEV (reference sequence). The CDR3 is 14 residues long. Trimming cost V 5 bases and J 3 bases, with 11 bases left between them. CDR3 DNA: TGTGCCAGCAGTAAACAGGGAAACAATCAGCCCCAGCATTTT. The encoded protein is CASSKQGNNQPQHF.

The chain carries TRBV6-5 and TRBJ1-1, with D unresolved. V lost 4 bases, J lost 10 bases, and 22 bases lay in between. From germline, CDR1 is MNHEY and CDR2 SVGAGI. CDR3 size: 15 residues. CDR3 loop: CASSSPTKTALGAFF. The CDR3 DNA reads TGTGCCAGCAGTTCCCCGACAAAAACGGCCTTGGGAGCTTTCTTT.

Only one count was recorded for this clone. The chain carries TRBV6-5 and TRBJ1-6; D not certain. V was clipped by 8 bases and J by 10 bases, with 12 bases between them. The CDR3 spans 12 residues. CDR1 is MNHEY and CDR2 is SVGAGI in the germline V gene. The chain's CDR3 is CASSAGESPLHF. The CDR3 DNA follows: TGTGCCAGCTCGGCTGGAGAATCACCCCTCCACTTT.